This TCR beta chain was sequenced for a study of T-cell reconstitution after alpha-beta-depleted transplantation in children listed by TCRdb under 2016. Looking at the study overall: T-cell immune reconstitution after TCRalphabeta/CD19-depleted allogeneic hematopoietic cell transplantation in children was quantitatively tracked in the study by means of TCR repertoire profiling. Paper-wide results and their limitations: The apparently early recovery of alphabetaT-cell counts about two months after transplant reportedly depended on only several hundred rapidly expanded clones that came from non-depleted graft cells. In some patients, high TCRbeta diversity at day 60 was attributed to recipient T cells and intrathymic progenitors that had survived conditioning. Hyperexpanded clone frequencies declined over subsequent months; after one year, T-cell counts and TCRbeta diversity were mostly attributed to newly produced T cells.

Library prep was done by PCR. TCRdb shows the sequencer as Illumina HiSeq 2500. TCR libraries were prepared with molecular barcoding, using unique molecular identifiers to normalize TCRbeta repertoire quantification. TCRdb redid the processing of the public reads, applying fastp at Q25 and MiXCR, and retained in-frame beta chains. All rows with the same CDR3 protein become a single entry with the most common DNA and genes. In this sample the table shows a few hundred thousand distinct CDR3 sequences, 13% of which occur a single time. The ten largest clones represent 2.2% of the sample. In its sample, this clonotype was seen many times. No cognate antigen has been identified for it. Nothing much larger sits one base from this clone, and base qualities are not available. The cysteine opens and the phenylalanine closes a CDR3 of 15 amino acids. The kept DNA is CDR3 alone, 45 bases in frame from the first base. Relative to germline, V is missing 6 bases and J is missing 7 bases, with 8 bases of the junction outside any gene match. Sequences SGHTA (CDR1) and FQGNSA (CDR2) are obtained from the germline V gene.

Per the publication, the treatment or condition label means: allogeneic hematopoietic cell transplantation with graft depleted of TCRalphabeta T cells and CD19 B cells. The transplant recipients were children given TCRalphabeta/CD19-depleted allogeneic hematopoietic cell grafts. The sequenced sample was PBMCs, mostly from graft donor cells, obtained 360 days after TCRalphabeta/CD19-depleted stem cell transplant. The source is a male patient aged 10 to 17 who had a stem cell transplant for acute myeloid leukemia, so the T cells may come from the graft donor. Here the chain combines TRBV7-2 and TRBJ2-2; 10 bases in the middle match TRBD2. In nucleotides, the sequence is TGTGCCAGCAGTTCGAGCGGGAGGGCTGTCGGGGAGCTGTTTTTT. This codes for CASSSSGRAVGELFF.